This TCR beta chain was recorded in a study of a mutant IDH1 vaccine in newly diagnosed glioma. Looking at the study overall: Treated patients, about 60% male and roughly 38% female, averaged about 40 years of age.

This clone was seen a single time. This CDR3 region has 19 residues. Trimming left V 1 base short and J 4 bases short, with 21 bases between. The germline V gene encodes CDR1 SGHNT and CDR2 YYREEE (reference sequence). Time point here: baseline, week 1 (first vaccination visit). Regarding treatment: pre-vaccination baseline after standard-of-care therapy. The astrocytomas were IDH1-mutant, ATRX-negative, and WHO grade 3 or 4. Sequenced by immunoSEQ multiplex PCR; TCRdb stores in-frame clones only, minus some. The repertoire includes about 92,000 clones, around 80% of them detected once, and 6.5% to 9.5% sits in the top ten.

Sequences were derived from PBMCs, sampled from a glioma patient treated with radiotherapy, temozolomide or both. The receptor was isolated from a man aged 35 to 55 with glioma. The chain has TRBV5-4 and TRBJ2-6, with a possible D match to TRBD2 (6 bases). Here the CDR3 reads CASSLTEGQGPLGANVLTF. CDR3 bases: TGTGCCAGCAGCTTGACGGAGGGCCAGGGCCCCCTAGGGGCCAACGTCCTGACTTTC.